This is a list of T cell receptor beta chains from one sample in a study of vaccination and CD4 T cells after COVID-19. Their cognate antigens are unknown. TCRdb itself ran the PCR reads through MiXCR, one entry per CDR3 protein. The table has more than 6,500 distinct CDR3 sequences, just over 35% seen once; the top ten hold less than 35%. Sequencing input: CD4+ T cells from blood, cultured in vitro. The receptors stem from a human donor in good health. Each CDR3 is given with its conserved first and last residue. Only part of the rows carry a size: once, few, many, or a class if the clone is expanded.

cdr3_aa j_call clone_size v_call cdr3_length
CASNINLGLAGWDEQFF TRBJ2-1 - TRBV6-1 17
CASSFGSGQGALGYTF TRBJ1-2 - TRBV7-9 16
CASSYSDRRGYSNQPQHF TRBJ1-5 - TRBV6-5 18
CASSLLWTSGRYNEQFF TRBJ2-1 few TRBV27 17
CASSLQGRTEAFF TRBJ1-1 - TRBV7-9 13
CATSREGLTGANVLTF TRBJ2-6 - TRBV15 16
CSLGVGNQPQHF TRBJ1-5 medium-sized TRBV20-1 12
CSAERAASSYNEQFF TRBJ2-1 once TRBV20-1 15
CASSAQENTEAFF TRBJ1-1 medium-sized TRBV18 13
CASSESGITFF TRBJ1-1 few TRBV10-1 11